Listed here are 5 T cell receptor beta chains from one sample, sequenced in a study of PD-1 blockade in classical Hodgkin lymphoma. All the patients suffered relapse after autologous stem cell transplantation, and brentuximab vedotin exposure differed. Generated by immunoSEQ multiplex PCR, the TCRdb table keeps only in-frame clones and is missing some. The data show 95,000 to 120,000 clones, 80% to 90% seen once. Sequenced here: peripheral blood mononuclear cells (PBMCs), sampled before the second cycle of nivolumab. The origin of the receptors is a human donor with classical Hodgkin lymphoma.

The rearrangement uses TRBV7-6 and TRBJ2-1, with D possibly matching TRBD2 (6 bases). The germline V gene has CDR1 SGHVS and CDR2 FNYEAQ. The CDR3 contains 15 residues. Trimming left V 0 bases short and J 4 bases short, with 10 bases between. The CDR3 region is CASSLAGGRYNEQFF. For the CDR3, the DNA is TGTGCCAGCAGCTTAGCGGGGGGACGTTACAATGAGCAGTTCTTC.

V usage is TRBV5-1 and J usage is TRBJ1-4; 10 nucleotides agree with TRBD1. V dropped 4 bases and J dropped 8; count of bases not matched to a gene: 5. The CDR3 sequence is 14 residues long. Germline values: CDR1 SGHRS, CDR2 YFSETQ. The chain's CDR3 is CASSGGQGKEKLFF. The CDR3 nucleotides read TGCGCCAGCAGCGGGGGACAGGGGAAGGAAAAACTGTTTTTT. Full variable domain (outside the CDR3, taken from reference TRBV5-1 and TRBJ1-4): KAGVTQTPRYLIKTRGQQVTLSCSPISGHRSVSWYQQTPGQGLQFLFEYFSETQRNKGNFPGRFSGRQFSNSRSEMNVSTLELGDSALYLCASSGGQGKEKLFFGSGTQLSVL.

This sequence joins TRBV27 and TRBJ2-7, with TRBD2 matching 14 bases. The germline V gene has CDR1 MNHEY and CDR2 SMNVEV (reference sequence). The CDR3 loop spans 17 amino acids. V lost 0 bases, J lost 2 bases, and 3 bases stayed unmatched. CDR3 DNA sequence: TGTGCCAGCAGTTTATCCGGACTAGCGGGAGGAACCTACGAGCAGTACTTC. Translation: CASSLSGLAGGTYEQYF.

The gene calls are TRBV18 and TRBJ1-4, with 11 bases lining up with TRBD1. Germline V gene lookup returns CDR1 KGHSH and CDR2 LQKENI. Unmatched junction bases numbered 12, after V lost 4 bases and J lost 2 bases. The CDR3 sequence is 19 residues long. CDR3 DNA sequence: TGTGCCAGCTCACGGGCAAAGGACAGGGGGCTTACGACTAATGAAAAACTGTTTTTT. Translation gives CASSRAKDRGLTTNEKLFF.

The V and J genes are TRBV11-3 and TRBJ1-1, with D unclear. Germline V gene sequence: CDR1 SGHNT, CDR2 YENEEA. Trimming cost V 5 bases and J 1 base, with 8 bases left between them. There are 13 residues in the CDR3. Here the CDR3 reads CASSRKANTEAFF. The CDR3 DNA reads as TGTGCCAGCAGCCGGAAGGCGAACACTGAAGCTTTCTTT.